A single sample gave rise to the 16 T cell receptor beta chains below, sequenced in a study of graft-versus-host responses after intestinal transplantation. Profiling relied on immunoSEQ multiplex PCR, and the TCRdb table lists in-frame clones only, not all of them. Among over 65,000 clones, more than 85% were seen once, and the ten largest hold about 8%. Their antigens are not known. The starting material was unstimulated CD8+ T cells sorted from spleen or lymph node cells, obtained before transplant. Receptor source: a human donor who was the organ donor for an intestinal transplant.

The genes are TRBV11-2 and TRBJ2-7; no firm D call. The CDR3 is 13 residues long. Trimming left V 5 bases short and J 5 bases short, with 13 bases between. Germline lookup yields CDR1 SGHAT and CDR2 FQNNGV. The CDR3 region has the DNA TGTGCCAGCAGCGCACACCCGGGTGACGAGCAGTACTTC. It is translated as CASSAHPGDEQYF.

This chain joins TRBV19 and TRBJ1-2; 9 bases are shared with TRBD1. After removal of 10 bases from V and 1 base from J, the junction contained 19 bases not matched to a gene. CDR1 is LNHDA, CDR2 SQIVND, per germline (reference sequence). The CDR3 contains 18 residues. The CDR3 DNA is TGTGCCAACAGTGGGGTGGGACAGGGCGTTTTCGGTAACTATGGCTACACCTTC. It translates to CANSGVGQGVFGNYGYTF. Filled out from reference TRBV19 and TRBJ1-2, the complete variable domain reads DGGITQSPKYLFRKEGQNVTLSCEQNLNHDAMYWYRQDPGQGLRLIYYSQIVNDFQKGDIAEGYSVSREKKESFPLTVTSAQKNPTAFYLCANSGVGQGVFGNYGYTFGSGTRLTVV.

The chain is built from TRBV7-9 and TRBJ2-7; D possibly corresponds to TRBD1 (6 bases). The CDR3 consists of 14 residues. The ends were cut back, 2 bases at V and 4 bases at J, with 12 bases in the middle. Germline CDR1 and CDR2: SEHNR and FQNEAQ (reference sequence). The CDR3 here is CASSLSGQHYEQYF. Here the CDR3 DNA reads TGTGCCAGCAGCTTAAGCGGACAGCATTACGAGCAGTACTTC.

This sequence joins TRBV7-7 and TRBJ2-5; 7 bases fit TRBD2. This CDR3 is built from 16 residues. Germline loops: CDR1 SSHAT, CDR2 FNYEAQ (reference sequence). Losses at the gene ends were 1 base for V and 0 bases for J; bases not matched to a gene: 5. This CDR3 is CASSLGEGPYQETQYF. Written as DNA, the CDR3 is TGTGCCAGCAGCTTAGGGGAGGGGCCTTACCAAGAGACCCAGTACTTC.

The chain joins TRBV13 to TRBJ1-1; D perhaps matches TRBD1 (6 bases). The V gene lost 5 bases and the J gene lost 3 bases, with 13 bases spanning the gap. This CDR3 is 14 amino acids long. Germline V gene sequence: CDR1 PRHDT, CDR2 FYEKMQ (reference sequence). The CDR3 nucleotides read TGTGCCAGCAGCGTACAGGGCGAGGACACTGAAGCTTTCTTT. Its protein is CASSVQGEDTEAFF.

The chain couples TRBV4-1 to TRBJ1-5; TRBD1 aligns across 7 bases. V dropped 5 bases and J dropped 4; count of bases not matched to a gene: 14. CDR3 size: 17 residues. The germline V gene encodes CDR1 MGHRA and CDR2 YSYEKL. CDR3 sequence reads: CASSVDRALPENQPQHF. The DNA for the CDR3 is TGCGCCAGCAGCGTAGACAGGGCCCTTCCGGAGAATCAGCCCCAGCATTTT.

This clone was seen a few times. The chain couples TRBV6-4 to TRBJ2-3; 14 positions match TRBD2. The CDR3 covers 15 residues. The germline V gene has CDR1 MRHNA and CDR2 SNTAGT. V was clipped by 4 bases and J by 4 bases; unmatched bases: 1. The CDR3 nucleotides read TGTGCCAGCAGTGGACTAGCGGGAGGGCCAGATACGCAGTATTTT. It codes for CASSGLAGGPDTQYF.

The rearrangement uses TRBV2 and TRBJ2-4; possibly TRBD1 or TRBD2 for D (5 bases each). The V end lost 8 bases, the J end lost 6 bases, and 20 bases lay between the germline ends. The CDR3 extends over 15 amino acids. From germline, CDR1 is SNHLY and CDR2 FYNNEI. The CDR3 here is CASFGTSSEGNIQYF. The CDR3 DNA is TGTGCCAGCTTCGGGACCTCGAGCGAGGGAAACATTCAGTACTTC. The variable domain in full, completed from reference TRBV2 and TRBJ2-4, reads EPEVTQTPSHQVTQMGQEVILRCVPISNHLYFYWYRQILGQKVEFLVSFYNNEISEKSEIFDDQFSVERPDGSNFTLKIRSTKLEDSAMYFCASFGTSSEGNIQYFGAGTRLSVL.

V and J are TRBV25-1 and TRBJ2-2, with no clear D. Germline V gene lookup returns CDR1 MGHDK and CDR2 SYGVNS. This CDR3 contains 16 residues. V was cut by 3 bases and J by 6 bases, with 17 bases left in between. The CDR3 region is CASSDSRSPLAGELFF. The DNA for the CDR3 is TGTGCCAGCAGTGATTCCCGGAGTCCGCTCGCCGGGGAGCTGTTTTTT.

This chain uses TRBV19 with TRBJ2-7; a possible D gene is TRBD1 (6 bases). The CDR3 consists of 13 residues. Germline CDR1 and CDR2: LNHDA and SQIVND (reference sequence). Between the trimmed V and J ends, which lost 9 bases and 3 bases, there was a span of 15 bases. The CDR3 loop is CASAIQGNYEQYF. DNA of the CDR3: TGTGCCAGCGCAATACAGGGAAACTACGAGCAGTACTTC.

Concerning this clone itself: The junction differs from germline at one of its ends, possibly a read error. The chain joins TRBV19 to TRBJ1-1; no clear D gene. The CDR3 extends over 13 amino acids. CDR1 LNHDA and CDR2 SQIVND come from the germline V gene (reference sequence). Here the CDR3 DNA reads TGTGCCAGCAGTACCTGGGAAAACACTGAAGCTTTCTTT. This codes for CASSTWENTEAFF.

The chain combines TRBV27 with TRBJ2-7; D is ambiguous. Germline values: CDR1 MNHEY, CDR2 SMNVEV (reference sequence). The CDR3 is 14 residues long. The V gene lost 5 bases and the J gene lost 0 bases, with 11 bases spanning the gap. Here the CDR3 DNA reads TGTGCCAGCAGTCAAGACGGGCACTCCTACGAGCAGTACTTC. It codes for CASSQDGHSYEQYF.

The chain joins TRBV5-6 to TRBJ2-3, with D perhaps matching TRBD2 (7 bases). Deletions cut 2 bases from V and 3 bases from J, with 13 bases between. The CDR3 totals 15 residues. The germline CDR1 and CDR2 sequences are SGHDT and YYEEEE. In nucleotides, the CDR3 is TGTGCCAGCAGCTTTTGGGGGCGGGGGACAGATACGCAGTATTTT. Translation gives CASSFWGRGTDTQYF.

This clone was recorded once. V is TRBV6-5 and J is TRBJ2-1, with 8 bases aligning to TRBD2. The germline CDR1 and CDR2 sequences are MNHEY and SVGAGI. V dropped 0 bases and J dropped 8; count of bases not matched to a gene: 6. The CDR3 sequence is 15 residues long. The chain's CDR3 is CASSYSFGTSYEQFF. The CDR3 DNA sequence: TGTGCCAGCAGTTACTCCTTTGGGACTAGTTATGAGCAGTTCTTC.

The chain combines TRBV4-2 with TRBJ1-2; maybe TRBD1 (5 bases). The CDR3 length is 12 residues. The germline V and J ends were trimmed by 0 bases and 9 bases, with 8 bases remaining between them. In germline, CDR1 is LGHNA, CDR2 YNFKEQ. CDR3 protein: CASSQDGGSYTF. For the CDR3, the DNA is TGTGCCAGCAGCCAAGACGGGGGAAGCTACACCTTC.

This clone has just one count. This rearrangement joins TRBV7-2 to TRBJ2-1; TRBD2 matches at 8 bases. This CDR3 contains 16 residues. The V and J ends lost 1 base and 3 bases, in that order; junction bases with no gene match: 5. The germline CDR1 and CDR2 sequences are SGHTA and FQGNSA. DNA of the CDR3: TGTGCCAGCAGCTTAGACGGGGGGGCTAACTACAATGAGCAGTTCTTC. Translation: CASSLDGGANYNEQFF. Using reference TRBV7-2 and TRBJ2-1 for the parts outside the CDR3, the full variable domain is GAGVSQSPSNKVTEKGKDVELRCDPISGHTALYWYRQSLGQGLEFLIYFQGNSAPDKSGLPSDRFSAERTGGSVSTLTIQRTQQEDSAVYLCASSLDGGANYNEQFFGPGTRLTVL.